This TCR beta chain was sequenced in a study of T cells expressing NK-cell markers. TCRdb reanalyzed the 5' RACE reads, giving one entry per CDR3 protein sequence and no DNA. The sample is made up of fewer than 550,000 distinct CDR3 sequences, and the top ten hold more than 1.4% of it. CDR1 is KGHDR and CDR2 is SFDVKD in the germline V gene. This CDR3 is built from 17 residues. Sequencing used blood T cells: a sorted CD56 or NKG2C T cell subset, CD4+ or CD8+ T cells, or bulk PBMC T cells (not recorded which). The chain uses TRBV24-1 and TRBJ2-1; no DNA is available, so the TRBD2 call from TCRdb remains unchecked. This receptor was taken from a woman aged 50 to 60 in good health. The CDR3 loop is CATSFTGTSGRGNEQFF.